The 27 T cell receptor beta chains given below trace back to one sample, sequenced in a study of blood T cell repertoires in COVID-19. Clones were sequenced by immunoSEQ multiplex PCR, and TCRdb holds only the in-frame ones, with some missing. The sample includes tens of thousands of clones, around nine tenths seen only once; the top ten take about 19%. Sequencing was performed on peripheral blood. Receptor source: a woman over 75 with acute or convalescent COVID-19.

J is TRBJ1-4 and V is TRBV27; TRBD1 matches 7 bases. CDR1 is MNHEY, CDR2 SMNVEV, per germline (reference sequence). CDR3 length: 14 amino acids. Trimming at V came to 6 bases and at J to 8 bases, leaving 9 bases not matched to a gene. This chain's CDR3 is CASRRTGLAEKLFF. The CDR3 nucleotides read TGTGCCAGCAGGCGGACAGGACTGGCCGAAAAACTGTTTTTT.

In this sample, this clone turned up a few times. This sample also contains other DNA sequences that code for the same CDR3. This rearrangement joins TRBV6-5 to TRBJ2-6; D is perhaps TRBD2 (6 bases). There are 13 residues in the CDR3. In germline, CDR1 is MNHEY, CDR2 SVGAGI. V was clipped by 8 bases and J by 4 bases, with 9 bases between them. The CDR3 loop reads CASRGSGANVLTF. The CDR3 nucleotides read TGTGCCAGCCGGGGGTCCGGGGCCAACGTCCTGACTTTC.

The sample holds a few counts of this clone. The chain employs TRBV9 and TRBJ1-3; 8 bases match TRBD1. CDR1 and CDR2 (germline): SGDLS, YYNGEE. The CDR3 contains 17 residues. With 3 bases clipped from V and 2 bases from J, the junction kept 10 bases outside the gene matches. Here the CDR3 reads CASSDPTGALPGNTIYF. The CDR3 DNA is TGTGCCAGCAGCGACCCGACAGGGGCGCTCCCTGGAAACACCATATATTTT. Together with reference TRBV9 and TRBJ1-3, the CDR3 gives the full variable domain: DSGVTQTPKHLITATGQRVTLRCSPRSGDLSVYWYQQSLDQGLQFLIQYYNGEERAKGNILERFSAQQFPDLHSELNLSSLELGDSALYFCASSDPTGALPGNTIYFGEGSWLTVV.

V gene TRBV4-2 combines with J gene TRBJ2-7; perhaps TRBD2 as D (6 bases). There are 14 residues in the CDR3. V was cut by 2 bases and J by 7 bases, with 15 bases left in between. Germline V gene data show CDR1 as LGHNA and CDR2 as YNFKEQ. CDR3 nucleotide sequence: TGTGCCAGCAGCCAAAGGGACTTCAACGGGGAGCAGTACTTC. Translating gives CASSQRDFNGEQYF.

V usage is TRBV7-9 and J usage is TRBJ1-6; TRBD1 aligns across 10 bases. This CDR3 is 14 amino acids long. Trimming at V came to 6 bases and at J to 7 bases, leaving 3 bases not matched to a gene. The germline V gene encodes CDR1 SEHNR and CDR2 FQNEAQ (reference sequence). This CDR3 is CASRTTGGNSPLHF. In DNA, the CDR3 is TGTGCCAGCAGAACGACAGGGGGCAATTCACCCCTCCACTTT. Combining the CDR3 with reference TRBV7-9 and TRBJ1-6 gives the whole variable domain DTGVSQNPRHKITKRGQNVTFRCDPISEHNRLYWYRQTLGQGPEFLTYFQNEAQLEKSRLLSDRFSAERPKGSFSTLEIQRTEQGDSAMYLCASRTTGGNSPLHFGNGTRLTVT.

For this clone: A read error may account for a junction end that differs from germline. The rearrangement uses TRBV7-9 and TRBJ1-2; 10 bases fit TRBD1. This CDR3 spans 14 amino acids. Per the germline V gene, CDR1 is SEHNR and CDR2 is FQNEAQ (reference sequence). The CDR3: CASSIGGQGIEVAF. CDR3 sequence (DNA): TGTGCCAGCAGTATAGGGGGACAGGGGATTGAAGTGGCCTTC. Full variable domain (missing parts from reference TRBV7-9 and TRBJ1-2): DTGVSQNPRHKITKRGQNVTFRCDPISEHNRLYWYRQTLGQGPEFLTYFQNEAQLEKSRLLSDRFSAERPKGSFSTLEIQRTEQGDSAMYLCASSIGGQGIEVAFGSGTRLTVV.

The chain carries TRBV28 and TRBJ2-3; 11 bases agree with TRBD2. This CDR3 is built from 16 residues. Germline V lookup: CDR1 MDHEN, CDR2 SYDVKM. V lost 3 bases and J lost 6; bases outside the gene matches: 8. CDR3 in DNA: TGTGCCAGCAGTTTGTCCCTAGCGGGGGGACGTGATACGCAGTATTTT. Translated, it gives CASSLSLAGGRDTQYF.

The gene calls are TRBV9 and TRBJ1-6; the D is unclear. The germline V gene has CDR1 SGDLS and CDR2 YYNGEE. With 9 bases removed from V and 6 bases from J, the gap between germline ends came to 13 bases. The CDR3 has 13 amino acids. CDR3 loop: CAMEWHLNSPLHF. In DNA, the CDR3 is TGTGCCATGGAGTGGCATCTTAATTCACCCCTCCACTTT.

This clone has more than one count but fewer than ten. The chain is built from TRBV18 and TRBJ2-7, with unresolved D. V lost 2 bases and J 3 bases, leaving 8 bases between the germline ends. The CDR3 spans 13 residues. Germline V gene sequence: CDR1 KGHSH, CDR2 LQKENI. The CDR3: CASSPDINYEQYF. CDR3 DNA: TGTGCCAGCTCACCAGACATTAACTACGAGCAGTACTTC.

V usage is TRBV5-6 and J usage is TRBJ1-6; 7 nucleotides agree with TRBD1. V shed 4 bases and J 8 bases; nucleotides not matched to a gene: 12. This CDR3 has 16 amino acids. Germline CDR1 and CDR2: SGHDT and YYEEEE. CDR3 nucleotide sequence: TGTGCCAGCAGCCTTCGGACAGGTCAATTTTATTCACCCCTCCACTTT. Its translation: CASSLRTGQFYSPLHF. Variable domain in full (rest from reference TRBV5-6 and TRBJ1-6): DAGVTQSPTHLIKTRGQQVTLRCSPKSGHDTVSWYQQALGQGPQFIFQYYEEEERQRGNFPDRFSGHQFPNYSSELNVNALLLGDSALYLCASSLRTGQFYSPLHFGNGTRLTVT.

This clone has more than one count but fewer than ten. V usage is TRBV10-3 and J usage is TRBJ1-2; D perhaps matches TRBD1 (6 bases). Germline loops: CDR1 ENHRY, CDR2 SYGVKD. The CDR3 totals 16 residues. Trimming shortened V by 5 bases and J by 0 bases, and 16 bases separated the two germline ends. CDR3 nucleotide sequence: TGTGCCATCAGTACCCCCCTGGGGGCTTCTAACTATGGCTACACCTTC. Translated: CAISTPLGASNYGYTF.

This clone was seen a single time. The chain employs TRBV7-9 and TRBJ1-3; D is unresolved. The CDR3 length is 17 residues. V was pared by 6 bases and J by 0 bases, with 18 bases between. The germline CDR1 and CDR2 sequences are SEHNR and FQNEAQ (reference sequence). CDR3 sequence reads: CASSYPARESSGNTIYF. CDR3 bases: TGTGCCAGCAGTTACCCCGCCCGGGAGAGCTCTGGAAACACCATATATTTT.

The chain joins TRBV5-1 to TRBJ2-3; 12 nucleotides align to TRBD2. V was pared by 3 bases and J by 5 bases, with 7 bases of the junction left unmatched. CDR3 length equals 16 residues. Germline assignment: CDR1 SGHRS and CDR2 YFSETQ. CDR3 sequence (DNA): TGCGCCAGCAGCTCCGGACTAGCGGGGACGGTAGATACGCAGTATTTT. It is translated as CASSSGLAGTVDTQYF.

This clone was picked up a small number of times. The chain uses TRBV6-1 and TRBJ1-4, with D tentatively TRBD1 (6 bases). The CDR3 length is 14 residues. Germline assignment: CDR1 MNHNS and CDR2 SASEGT. V was pared by 3 bases and J by 8 bases, with 13 bases between. CDR3 DNA sequence: TGTGCCAGCAGTGATAGACAGGCCATGGAAAAACTGTTTTTT. This encodes CASSDRQAMEKLFF.

The chain recombines TRBV5-1 with TRBJ2-1; 7 bases align to TRBD1. CDR1 SGHRS and CDR2 YFSETQ come from the germline V gene. The CDR3 is 15 amino acids. V lost 0 bases, J lost 9 bases, and 9 bases stayed unmatched. The chain's CDR3 is CASSLVAQGSVEQFF. The CDR3 DNA follows: TGCGCCAGCAGCTTGGTAGCACAGGGGTCGGTTGAGCAGTTCTTC.

The chain couples TRBV24-1 to TRBJ2-1, with 11 bases identical to TRBD2. Germline values: CDR1 KGHDR, CDR2 SFDVKD. The J segment lost 10 bases and the V segment lost 4 bases, leaving 2 bases of the junction unmatched. The length of the CDR3 is 13 residues. CDR3 region: CATSERLAGEQFF. DNA of the CDR3: TGTGCCACCAGTGAACGACTAGCGGGGGAGCAGTTCTTC.

The chain has TRBV27 and TRBJ2-7; D unresolved. CDR1 MNHEY and CDR2 SMNVEV come from the germline V gene (reference sequence). V lost 6 bases and J lost 6, with 21 bases in between. CDR3 length: 15 residues. CDR3 in amino acids: CASSRSLGSQPEQYF. The CDR3 coding sequence is TGTGCCAGCAGCCGAAGTTTGGGCTCACAGCCCGAGCAGTACTTC.

V gene TRBV7-2 combines with J gene TRBJ1-2; 9 bases match TRBD1. The V gene's germline CDR1 is SGHTA and CDR2 FQGNSA. This CDR3 spans 14 amino acids. Losses at the gene ends were 4 bases for V and 2 bases for J; bases not matched to a gene: 2. CDR3: CASSSGTGNYGYTF. The CDR3 region has the DNA TGTGCCAGCAGCTCGGGGACAGGGAACTATGGCTACACCTTC.

The chain uses TRBV5-6 and TRBJ2-5; the match to TRBD2 covers 9 bases. The CDR3 is 15 amino acids. V was clipped by 0 bases and J by 5 bases; unmatched bases: 5. Per the germline V gene, CDR1 is SGHDT and CDR2 is YYEEEE. The CDR3 coding sequence is TGTGCCAGCAGCTTGGGCGGGGGGGAGATGGAGACCCAGTACTTC. This sequence encodes CASSLGGGEMETQYF.

CDR3 nucleotides: TGTGCCAGCAGCTTATCTCAGGCAATTACTAACTATGGCTACACCTTC. Protein sequence: CASSLSQAITNYGYTF. This sequence joins TRBV5-5 and TRBJ1-2; D is uncertain. Germline lookup yields CDR1 SGHKS and CDR2 YYEKEE (reference sequence). V lost 2 bases and J 0 bases, leaving 14 bases between the germline ends. This CDR3 comprises 16 residues.

The chain uses TRBV27 and TRBJ2-7; TRBD1 might be the D (5 bases). V lost 5 bases to trimming and J lost 6 bases, with 14 bases between them. Germline CDR1 and CDR2: MNHEY and SMNVEV (reference sequence). CDR3 length equals 13 residues. This chain's CDR3 is CASSPREGSEQYF. CDR3 sequence (DNA): TGTGCCAGCAGTCCCAGGGAAGGCAGCGAGCAGTACTTC.

This clone was seen a single time. The genes are TRBV20-1 and TRBJ1-1, with D uncertain. V was clipped by 7 bases and J by 7 bases, with 13 bases between them. Germline CDR1 DFQATT, CDR2 SNEGSKA (reference sequence). The CDR3 extends over 11 amino acids. The CDR3 nucleotides read TGCAGTGACTCCTGTACTTTTGAAGCTTTCTTT. Protein: CSDSCTFEAFF.

The chain has TRBV3-1 (or the pseudogene TRBV3-2) and TRBJ1-1, with D possibly matching TRBD1 (6 bases). The germline V gene has CDR1 LGHDT and CDR2 YNNKEL (reference sequence). V shed 1 base and J shed 0 bases, with 15 bases lying between them. The CDR3 is made up of 17 amino acids. The CDR3 protein is CASSQVRGGAMNTEAFF. CDR3 nucleotides: TGTGCCAGCAGCCAAGTGAGGGGGGGGGCAATGAACACTGAAGCTTTCTTT.

V and J are TRBV3-1 (or the pseudogene TRBV3-2) and TRBJ1-4; 9 bases are shared with TRBD1. The junction had 8 bases not matched to a gene; V was cut back by 0 bases and J by 0 bases. Germline CDR1 reads LGHDT; CDR2 reads YNNKEL (reference sequence). The CDR3 is 19 amino acids. DNA for the CDR3: TGTGCCAGCAGCCAAGATACCCTGGACAGGGGATCAACTAATGAAAAACTGTTTTTT. Encoded protein: CASSQDTLDRGSTNEKLFF.

This clone was counted a few times. The rearrangement joins TRBV11-2 to TRBJ1-6; tentatively, D is TRBD1 (6 bases). Germline lookup yields CDR1 SGHAT and CDR2 FQNNGV. V lost 5 bases and J 8 bases, leaving 16 bases between the germline ends. CDR3 length: 15 residues. CDR3 DNA sequence: TGTGCCAGCAGCACTCAGACAGGACCGTATTCACCCCTCCACTTT. Protein product: CASSTQTGPYSPLHF.

CDR3: CASSLGGAGAQETQYF. DNA of the CDR3: TGTGCCAGCAGTTTGGGGGGGGCGGGGGCCCAAGAGACCCAGTACTTC. This chain uses TRBV28 with TRBJ2-5; weak D call: TRBD2 (7 bases). V was cut by 3 bases and J by 1 base, with 15 bases left in between. The CDR3 is 16 residues long. The germline CDR1 and CDR2 sequences are MDHEN and SYDVKM.

The sample holds a few counts of this clone. The rearrangement links TRBV7-2 to TRBJ2-1, with D possibly being TRBD2 (5 bases). V gave up 3 bases and J gave up 0 bases, with 9 bases separating them. The CDR3 consists of 15 residues. The V gene's germline CDR1 is SGHTA and CDR2 FQGNSA. Here the CDR3 DNA reads TGTGCCAGCAGCTTGAGCGGTAGCTCCTACAATGAGCAGTTCTTC. It is translated as CASSLSGSSYNEQFF.